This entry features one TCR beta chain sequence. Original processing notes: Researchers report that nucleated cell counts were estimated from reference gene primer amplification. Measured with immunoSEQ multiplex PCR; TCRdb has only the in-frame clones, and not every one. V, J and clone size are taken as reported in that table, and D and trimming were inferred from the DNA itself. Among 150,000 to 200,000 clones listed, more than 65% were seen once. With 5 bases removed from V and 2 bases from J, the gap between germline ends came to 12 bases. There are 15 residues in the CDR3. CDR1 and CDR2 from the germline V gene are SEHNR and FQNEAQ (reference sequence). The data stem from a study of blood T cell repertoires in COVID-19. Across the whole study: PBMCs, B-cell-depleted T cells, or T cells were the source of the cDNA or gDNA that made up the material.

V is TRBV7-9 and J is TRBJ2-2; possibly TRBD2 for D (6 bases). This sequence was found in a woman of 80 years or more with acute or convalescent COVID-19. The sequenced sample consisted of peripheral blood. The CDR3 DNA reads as TGTGCCAGCAGCCGGTCACTAGCTAACACCGGGGAGCTGTTTTTT. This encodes CASSRSLANTGELFF. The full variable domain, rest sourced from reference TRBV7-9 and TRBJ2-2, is DTGVSQNPRHKITKRGQNVTFRCDPISEHNRLYWYRQTLGQGPEFLTYFQNEAQLEKSRLLSDRFSAERPKGSFSTLEIQRTEQGDSAMYLCASSRSLANTGELFFGEGSRLTVL.